This T cell receptor (beta chain) was sequenced for a study of blood T cell repertoires in COVID-19. Study-wide background: Italy, Spain and the United States were the sources of the convalescent and acute COVID-19 samples. PBMCs, B-cell-depleted T cells, or T cells provided the cDNA or gDNA that made up the material.

The CDR3 consists of 15 residues. Trimming removed 5 bases at V and 0 bases at J, with 11 bases between. Germline V lookup: CDR1 KGHSH, CDR2 LQKENI. How the authors handled the data: Reference gene primers were amplified, and this amplification served to estimate nucleated cell counts. Assay used: immunoSEQ multiplex PCR; TCRdb lists only in-frame clones, some missing. The V and J calls and the clone size are those of that table, but D and trimming were determined from the DNA. The profile covers 180,000 or so clones, with 85% appearing a single time and 5% to 8% taken by the ten largest. Clinical history reported by participants formed the basis on which cohorts were assigned.

This TCR was sampled from a middle-aged man who had recovered from COVID-19. The sample was PBMCs or T cells enriched from blood (not recorded which). The chain carries TRBV18 and TRBJ1-3; no clear D. CDR3 coding DNA: TGTGCCAGCTCAGCCAGCGTTAGCTCTGGAAACACCATATATTTT. The encoded protein is CASSASVSSGNTIYF.